This T cell receptor (beta chain) originates from a study of blood T cells in healthy people across ages. General study findings and limits: Estimates drawn from one million T cells were deemed to understate diversity.

Sample-barcoded 5' priming and a J-beta primer mix drove a second PCR of 7 to 11 cycles. TCRdb redid the calling of the 5' RACE reads with MiXCR, one entry per CDR3 protein. The sample gives roughly 2 million distinct CDR3 sequences, roughly 49% of which show up once; more than 2% is in the top ten. For this clonotype: The target antigen is unknown. A read error is possible here, since a much larger clone lies one base away.

Germline assignment: CDR1 SGHRS and CDR2 YFSETQ. The V end lost 4 bases, the J end lost 8 bases, and 16 bases lay between the germline ends. This CDR3 is built from 14 residues. Aged about 6 to 95, donors were systemically healthy Caucasians from Russia. Sequenced sample: blood. This clonotype was sampled from a woman aged 40 to 50 in good health. The chain uses TRBV5-1 and TRBJ2-1; tentative D call: TRBD1 (6 bases). CDR3 amino acids: CASSVGNRADEQFF. DNA for the CDR3: TGCGCCAGCAGCGTGGGAAACAGGGCCGATGAGCAGTTCTTC.